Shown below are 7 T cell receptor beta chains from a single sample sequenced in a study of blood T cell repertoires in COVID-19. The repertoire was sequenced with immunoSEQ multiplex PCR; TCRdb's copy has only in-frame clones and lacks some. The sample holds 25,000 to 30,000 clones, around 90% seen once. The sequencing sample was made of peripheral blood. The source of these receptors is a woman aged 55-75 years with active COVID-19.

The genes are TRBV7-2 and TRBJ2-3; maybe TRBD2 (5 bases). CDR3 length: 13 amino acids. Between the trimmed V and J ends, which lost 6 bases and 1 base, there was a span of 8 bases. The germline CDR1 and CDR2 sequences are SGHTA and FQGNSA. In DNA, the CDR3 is TGTGCCAGCAGGAGCGGTCGCACAGATACGCAGTATTTT. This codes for CASRSGRTDTQYF.

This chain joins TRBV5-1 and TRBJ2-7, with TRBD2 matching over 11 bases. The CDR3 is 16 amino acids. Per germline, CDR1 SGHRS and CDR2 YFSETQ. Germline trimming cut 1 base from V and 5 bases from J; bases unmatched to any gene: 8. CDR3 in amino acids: CASSLSTSGGPNEQYF. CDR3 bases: TGCGCCAGCAGCTTGTCCACTAGCGGGGGCCCTAACGAGCAGTACTTC. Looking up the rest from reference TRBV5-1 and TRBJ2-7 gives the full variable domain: KAGVTQTPRYLIKTRGQQVTLSCSPISGHRSVSWYQQTPGQGLQFLFEYFSETQRNKGNFPGRFSGRQFSNSRSEMNVSTLELGDSALYLCASSLSTSGGPNEQYFGPGTRLTVT.

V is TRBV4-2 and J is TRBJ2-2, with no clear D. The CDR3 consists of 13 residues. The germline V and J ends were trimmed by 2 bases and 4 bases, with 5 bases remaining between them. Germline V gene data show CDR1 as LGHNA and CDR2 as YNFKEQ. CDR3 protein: CASSQRSTGELFF. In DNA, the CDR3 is TGTGCCAGCAGCCAACGTTCCACCGGGGAGCTGTTTTTT.

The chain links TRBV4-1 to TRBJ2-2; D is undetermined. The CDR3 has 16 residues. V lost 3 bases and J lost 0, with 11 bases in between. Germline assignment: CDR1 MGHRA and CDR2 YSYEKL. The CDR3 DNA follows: TGCGCCAGCAGCCATCCCGACACGGCGAACACCGGGGAGCTGTTTTTT. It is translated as CASSHPDTANTGELFF.

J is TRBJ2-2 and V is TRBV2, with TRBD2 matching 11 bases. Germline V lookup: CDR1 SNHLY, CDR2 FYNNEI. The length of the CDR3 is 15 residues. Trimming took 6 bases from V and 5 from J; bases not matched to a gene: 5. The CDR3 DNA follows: TGTGCCAGCAGGCTACTAGCGGGAGAAACCGGGGAGCTGTTTTTT. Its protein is CASRLLAGETGELFF.

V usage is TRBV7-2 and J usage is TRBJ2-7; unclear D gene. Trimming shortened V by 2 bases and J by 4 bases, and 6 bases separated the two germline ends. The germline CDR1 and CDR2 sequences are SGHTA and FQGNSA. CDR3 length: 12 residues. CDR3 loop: CASSLFRYEQYF. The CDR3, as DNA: TGTGCCAGCAGCTTATTCAGATACGAGCAGTACTTC.

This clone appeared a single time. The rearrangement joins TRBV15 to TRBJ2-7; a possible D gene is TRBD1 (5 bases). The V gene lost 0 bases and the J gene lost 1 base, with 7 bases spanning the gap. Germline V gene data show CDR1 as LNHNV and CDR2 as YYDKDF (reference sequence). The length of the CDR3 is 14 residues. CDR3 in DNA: TGTGCCACCAGCAGAGATCCAGGGTCCTACGAGCAGTACTTC. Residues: CATSRDPGSYEQYF.